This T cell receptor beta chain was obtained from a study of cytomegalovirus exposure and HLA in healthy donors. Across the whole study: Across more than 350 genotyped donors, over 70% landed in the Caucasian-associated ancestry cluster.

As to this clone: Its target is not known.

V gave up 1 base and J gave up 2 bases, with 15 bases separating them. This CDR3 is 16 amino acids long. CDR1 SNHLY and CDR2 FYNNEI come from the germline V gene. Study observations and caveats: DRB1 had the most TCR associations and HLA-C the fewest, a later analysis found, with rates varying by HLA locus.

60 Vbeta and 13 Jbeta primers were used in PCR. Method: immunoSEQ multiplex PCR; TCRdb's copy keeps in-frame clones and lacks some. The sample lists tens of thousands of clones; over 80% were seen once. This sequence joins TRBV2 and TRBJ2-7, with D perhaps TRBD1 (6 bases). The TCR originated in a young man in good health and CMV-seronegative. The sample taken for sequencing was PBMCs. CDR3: CASSEGLQGSTYEQYF. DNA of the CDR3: TGTGCCAGCAGTGAAGGGCTGCAGGGGTCAACCTACGAGCAGTACTTC.